This TCR beta chain is drawn from a study of T cells expressing NK-cell markers. In the study overall: One of the eight sequenced donors was seronegative, whereas the other seven were HCMV-seropositive.

General study results and limits: Each of six donors carried dominant NKG2C+ clonotypes accounting for about 1.0-7.0% of CD8+ T cells.

The germline V gene has CDR1 MNHEY and CDR2 SVGEGT. There are 15 residues in the CDR3. Libraries used 5'RACE template switching adding universal primer site and UMIs. TCRdb reprocessed the 5' RACE reads, with one entry per CDR3 protein and no DNA. Here the sample table reports some 600,000 distinct CDR3 sequences. As for this clonotype: Its target is not known.

The sequenced sample was blood T cells: a sorted CD56 or NKG2C T cell subset, CD4+ or CD8+ T cells, or bulk PBMC T cells (not recorded which). This receptor was taken from a man in his late teens or twenties in good health. The J gene is TRBJ2-1, the V gene TRBV6-2 or TRBV6-3; absent DNA, TCRdb's TRBD2 call cannot be checked. This CDR3 is CASSRRAGLYNEQFF.